This TCR beta chain was identified during a study of T-cell reconstitution after alpha-beta-depleted transplantation in children. Molecular barcoding with unique molecular identifiers was used for the TCRbeta library. Each CDR3 protein is one row after TCRdb ran MiXCR on the PCR reads. The sample gives 55,000 to 85,000 distinct CDR3 sequences, 11% of which show up once; around 13% is in the top ten. CDR1 and CDR2 (germline): SGHRS, YFSETQ. Trimming removed 7 bases from V and 0 bases from J, with 16 bases in between. The CDR3 spans 15 residues. Regarding the study as a whole: T-cell counts and diversity at one year following transplant were attributed mainly to newly produced T cells.

This clonotype has a count of ten or more. What it binds is not known. The V and J genes are TRBV5-1 and TRBJ1-1; D call uncertain. The source of this sequence is a boy younger than 18 with acute myeloid leukemia, due to receive a stem cell transplant. The sample in question was PBMCs, obtained before TCRalphabeta/CD19-depleted stem cell transplant. CDR3 in DNA: TGCGCCAGCCGGTCGGCAGCAAACATGAACACTGAAGCTTTCTTT. This translates into CASRSAANMNTEAFF.